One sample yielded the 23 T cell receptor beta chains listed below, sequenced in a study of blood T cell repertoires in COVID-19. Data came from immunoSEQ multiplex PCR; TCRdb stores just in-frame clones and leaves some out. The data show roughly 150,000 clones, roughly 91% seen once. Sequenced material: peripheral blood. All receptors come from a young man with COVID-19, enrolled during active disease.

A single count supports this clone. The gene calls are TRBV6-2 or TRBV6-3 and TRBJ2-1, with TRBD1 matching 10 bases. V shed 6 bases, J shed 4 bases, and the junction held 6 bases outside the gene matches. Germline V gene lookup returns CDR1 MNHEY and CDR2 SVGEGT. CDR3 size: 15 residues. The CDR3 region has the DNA TGTGCCAGCAGCCAGGGACAGGGGATTTACAATGAGCAGTTCTTC. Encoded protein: CASSQGQGIYNEQFF.

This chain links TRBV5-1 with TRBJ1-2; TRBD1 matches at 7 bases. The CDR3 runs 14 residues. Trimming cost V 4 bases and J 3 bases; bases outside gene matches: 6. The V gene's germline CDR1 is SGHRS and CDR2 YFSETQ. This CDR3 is CASSPGTVDYGYTF. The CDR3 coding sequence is TGCGCCAGCAGCCCAGGGACAGTCGACTATGGCTACACCTTC.

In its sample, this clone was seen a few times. The CDR3 reads CASSLEGGEKLFF. CDR3 nucleotides: TGTGCCAGCAGTTTAGAGGGAGGGGAAAAACTGTTTTTT. The chain combines TRBV12-3 or TRBV12-4 with TRBJ1-4; D unresolved. V was cut by 1 base and J by 8 bases, with 8 bases left in between. The CDR3 loop spans 13 amino acids.

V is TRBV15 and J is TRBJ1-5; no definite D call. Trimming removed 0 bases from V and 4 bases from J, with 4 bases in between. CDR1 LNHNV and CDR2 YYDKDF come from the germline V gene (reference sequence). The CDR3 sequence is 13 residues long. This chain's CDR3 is CATSRERNQPQHF. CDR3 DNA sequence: TGTGCCACCAGCAGAGAACGGAATCAGCCCCAGCATTTT.

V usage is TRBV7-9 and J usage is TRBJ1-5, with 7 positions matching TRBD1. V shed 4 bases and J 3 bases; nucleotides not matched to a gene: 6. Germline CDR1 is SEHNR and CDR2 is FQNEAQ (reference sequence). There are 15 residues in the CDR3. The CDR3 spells CASSWGQLDNQPQHF. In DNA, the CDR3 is TGTGCCAGCAGCTGGGGACAGCTAGACAATCAGCCCCAGCATTTT.

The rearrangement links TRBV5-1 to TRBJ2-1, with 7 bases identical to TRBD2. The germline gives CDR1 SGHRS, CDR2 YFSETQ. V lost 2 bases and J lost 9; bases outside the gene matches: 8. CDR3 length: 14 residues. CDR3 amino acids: CASSLGGGMFEQFF. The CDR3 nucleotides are TGCGCCAGCAGCTTAGGCGGGGGTATGTTTGAGCAGTTCTTC.

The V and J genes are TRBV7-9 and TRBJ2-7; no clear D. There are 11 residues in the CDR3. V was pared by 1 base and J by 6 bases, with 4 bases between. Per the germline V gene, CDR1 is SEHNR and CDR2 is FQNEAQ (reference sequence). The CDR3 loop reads CASSLDLEQYF. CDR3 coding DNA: TGTGCCAGCAGCTTAGATCTCGAGCAGTACTTC.

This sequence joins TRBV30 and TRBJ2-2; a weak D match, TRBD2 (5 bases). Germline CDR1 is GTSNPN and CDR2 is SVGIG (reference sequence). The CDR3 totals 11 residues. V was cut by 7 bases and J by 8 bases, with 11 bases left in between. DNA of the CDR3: TGTGCCTCCCGGGGATTTGGGGAGCTGTTTTTT. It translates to CASRGFGELFF.

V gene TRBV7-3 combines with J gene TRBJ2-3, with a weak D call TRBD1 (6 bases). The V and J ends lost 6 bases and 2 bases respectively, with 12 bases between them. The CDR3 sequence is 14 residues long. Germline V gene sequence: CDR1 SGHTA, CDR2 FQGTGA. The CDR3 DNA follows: TGTGCCAGCAGTAAAGGGGGTGCCACAGATACGCAGTATTTT. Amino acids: CASSKGGATDTQYF.

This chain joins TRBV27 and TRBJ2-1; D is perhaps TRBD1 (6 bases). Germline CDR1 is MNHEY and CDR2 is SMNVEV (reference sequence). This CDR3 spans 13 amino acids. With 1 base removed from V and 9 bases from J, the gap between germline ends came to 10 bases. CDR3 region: CASSLYGGGEQFF. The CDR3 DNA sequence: TGTGCCAGCAGTTTATATGGGGGCGGTGAGCAGTTCTTC.

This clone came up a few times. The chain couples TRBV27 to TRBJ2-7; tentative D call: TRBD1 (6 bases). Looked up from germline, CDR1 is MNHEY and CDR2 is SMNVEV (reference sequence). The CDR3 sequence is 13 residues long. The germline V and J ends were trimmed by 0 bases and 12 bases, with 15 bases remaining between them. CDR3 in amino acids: CASSLSPAGEPYF. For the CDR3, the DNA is TGTGCCAGCAGTTTATCGCCGGCAGGGGAACCGTACTTC.

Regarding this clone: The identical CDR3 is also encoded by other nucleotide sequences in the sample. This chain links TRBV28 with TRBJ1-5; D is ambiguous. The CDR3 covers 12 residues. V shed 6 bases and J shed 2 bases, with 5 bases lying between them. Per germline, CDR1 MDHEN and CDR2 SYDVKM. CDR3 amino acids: CASREGNQPQHF. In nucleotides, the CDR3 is TGTGCCAGCAGGGAGGGCAATCAGCCCCAGCATTTT. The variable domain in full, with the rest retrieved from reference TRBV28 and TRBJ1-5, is DVKVTQSSRYLVKRTGEKVFLECVQDMDHENMFWYRQDPGLGLRLIYFSYDVKMKEKGDIPEGYSVSREKKERFSLILESASTNQTSMYLCASREGNQPQHFGDGTRLSIL.

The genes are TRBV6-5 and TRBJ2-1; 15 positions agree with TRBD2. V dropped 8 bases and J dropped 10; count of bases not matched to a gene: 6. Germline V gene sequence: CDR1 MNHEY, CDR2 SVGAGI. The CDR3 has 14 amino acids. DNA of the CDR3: TGTGCCAGCGCCCTGGGACTAGCGGGAGGAGAGCAGTTCTTC. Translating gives CASALGLAGGEQFF.

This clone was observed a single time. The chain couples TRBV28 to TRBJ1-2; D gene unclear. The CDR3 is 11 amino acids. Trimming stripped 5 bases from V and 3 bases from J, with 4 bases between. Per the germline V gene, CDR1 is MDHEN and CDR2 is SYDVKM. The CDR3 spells CASSRDYGYTF. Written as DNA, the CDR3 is TGTGCCAGCAGTCGAGACTATGGCTACACCTTC.

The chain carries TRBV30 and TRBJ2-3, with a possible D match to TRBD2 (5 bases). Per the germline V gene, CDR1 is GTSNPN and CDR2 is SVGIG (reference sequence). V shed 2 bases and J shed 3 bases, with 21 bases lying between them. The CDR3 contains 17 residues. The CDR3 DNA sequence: TGTGCCTGGAGTACTCCCAGGCACGGAGGCGCTACAGATACGCAGTATTTT. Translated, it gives CAWSTPRHGGATDTQYF.

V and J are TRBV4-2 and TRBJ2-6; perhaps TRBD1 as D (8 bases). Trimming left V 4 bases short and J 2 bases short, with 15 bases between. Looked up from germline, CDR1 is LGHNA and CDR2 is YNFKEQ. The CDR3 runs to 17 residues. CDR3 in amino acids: CASSPDRGGAGANVLTF. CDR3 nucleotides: TGTGCCAGCAGCCCTGACAGGGGAGGGGCTGGGGCCAACGTCCTGACTTTC.

The CDR3 DNA reads TGTGCCAGTAGTATAACAACCCACACTGAAGCTTTCTTT. It specifies CASSITTHTEAFF. The V gene is TRBV19, the J gene TRBJ1-1; D unclear. V lost 2 bases to trimming and J lost 3 bases, with 7 bases between them. The CDR3 is 13 amino acids. Germline V gives CDR1 LNHDA, CDR2 SQIVND (reference sequence).

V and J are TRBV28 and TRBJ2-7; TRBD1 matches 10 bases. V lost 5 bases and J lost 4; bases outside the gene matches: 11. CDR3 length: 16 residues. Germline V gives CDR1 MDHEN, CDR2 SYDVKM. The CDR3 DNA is TGTGCCAGCAGTCCCCTCGGACAGGGGGGTCGGTACGAGCAGTACTTC. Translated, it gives CASSPLGQGGRYEQYF. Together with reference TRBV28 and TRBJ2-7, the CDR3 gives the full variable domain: DVKVTQSSRYLVKRTGEKVFLECVQDMDHENMFWYRQDPGLGLRLIYFSYDVKMKEKGDIPEGYSVSREKKERFSLILESASTNQTSMYLCASSPLGQGGRYEQYFGPGTRLTVT.

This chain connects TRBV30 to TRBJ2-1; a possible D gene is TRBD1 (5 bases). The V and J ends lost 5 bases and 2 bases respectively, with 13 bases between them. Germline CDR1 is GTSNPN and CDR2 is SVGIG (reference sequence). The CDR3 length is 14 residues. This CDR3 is CAWGAVPAYNEQFF. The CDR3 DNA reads TGTGCCTGGGGGGCGGTGCCTGCCTACAATGAGCAGTTCTTC.

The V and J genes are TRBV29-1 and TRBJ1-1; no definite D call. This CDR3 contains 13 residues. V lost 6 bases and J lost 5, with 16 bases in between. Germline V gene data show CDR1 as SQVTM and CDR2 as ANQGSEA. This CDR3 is CSVTNSGKTEAFF. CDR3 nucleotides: TGCAGCGTCACGAATTCGGGGAAAACTGAAGCTTTCTTT.

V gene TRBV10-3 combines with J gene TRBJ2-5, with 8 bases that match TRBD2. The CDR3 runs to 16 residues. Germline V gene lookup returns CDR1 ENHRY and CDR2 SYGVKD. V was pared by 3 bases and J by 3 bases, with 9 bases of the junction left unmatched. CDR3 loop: CAISDQGLADKETQYF. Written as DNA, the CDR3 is TGTGCCATCAGTGACCAAGGACTAGCAGATAAAGAGACCCAGTACTTC.

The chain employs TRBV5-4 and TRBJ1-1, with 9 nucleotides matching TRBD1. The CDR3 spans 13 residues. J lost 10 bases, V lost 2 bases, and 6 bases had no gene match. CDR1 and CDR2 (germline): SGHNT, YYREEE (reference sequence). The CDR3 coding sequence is TGTGCCAGCAGCTTTGGACAGGGGTGGGGAGCTTTCTTT. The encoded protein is CASSFGQGWGAFF.

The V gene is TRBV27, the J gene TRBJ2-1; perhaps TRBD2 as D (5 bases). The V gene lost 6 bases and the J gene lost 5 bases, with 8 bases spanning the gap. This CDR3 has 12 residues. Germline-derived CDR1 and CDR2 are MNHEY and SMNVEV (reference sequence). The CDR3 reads CASRDFDNEQFF. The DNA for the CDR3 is TGTGCCAGCAGGGACTTTGACAATGAGCAGTTCTTC.